This record concerns one T cell receptor (beta chain) sequence. The cohort comprised adults aged 18 to 89 years residing in 20 to 30 US areas. The study counted Cohort 3 donors as recovered given two negative PCRs, clearance, or symptom resolution. Looked up from germline, CDR1 is SGHRS and CDR2 is YFSETQ. V was trimmed by 7 bases and J by 7 bases, leaving 15 bases between them. This CDR3 spans 13 amino acids. This entry is derived from a study of blood T cell repertoires in COVID-19. Generated by immunoSEQ multiplex PCR, the TCRdb table keeps only in-frame clones and is missing some. Counted here are 150,000 to 200,000 clones, around 82% occurring once; the ten biggest clones make up 4.5% to 7.5%.

The chain recombines TRBV5-1 with TRBJ2-1; possible D gene TRBD2, 6 bases. The sample consisted of PBMCs or T cells enriched from blood (not recorded which). This sequence originates from a man in his forties who had recovered from COVID-19. The chain's CDR3 is CASASDTPNEQFF. CDR3 sequence (DNA): TGCGCCAGCGCTAGCGACACCCCGAATGAGCAGTTCTTC.